These T cell receptor beta chains were read from a single sample in a study of graft-versus-host responses after intestinal transplantation. No antigen is known for these receptors. The repertoire was sequenced with immunoSEQ multiplex PCR; TCRdb's copy has only in-frame clones and lacks some. Of 120,000 or so clones in the sample, just over 90% were seen once. The specimen was unstimulated CD8+ T cells sorted from spleen or lymph node cells, collected before intestinal transplant. The receptors here all came from a human donor who received an intestinal transplant. Each CDR3 is given with its conserved first and last residue. The order of the fields is D gene, clone size, V gene, J gene, CDR3 length, CDR3 DNA, CDR3 protein. A D gene is named only where the DNA matches it firmly. Part of the rows lack a size; the others show once, few, many or a class for expanded clones.

>-|-|TRBV11-2|TRBJ1-1|13
TGTGCCAGCAGCCCTGGGCCGGGGACTGAAGCTTTCTTT
CASSPGPGTEAFF
>-|few|TRBV29-1|TRBJ2-1|15
TGCAGCGTTGTATCGTTAGGGGTACGGTACAATGAGCAGTTCTTC
CSVVSLGVRYNEQFF
>-|-|TRBV21-1|TRBJ2-1|17
TGTGCCAGCAGCAAAGGGTGGGGACTAGCGAACTACAATGAGCAGTTCTTC
CASSKGWGLANYNEQFF
>-|once|TRBV19|TRBJ2-7|13
TGTGCCAGTAGCAATAGCGTCTCCTACGAGCAGTACTTC
CASSNSVSYEQYF
>-|-|TRBV9|TRBJ2-1|15
TGTGCCAGCAGCGTAGCAGCCCATACCTACAATGAGCAGTTCTTC
CASSVAAHTYNEQFF
>TRBD1|-|TRBV7-9|TRBJ2-7|15
TGTGCCAGCAGCTTATGGGACAGCAGTTCCTACGAGCAGTACTTC
CASSLWDSSSYEQYF
>TRBD2|-|TRBV5-4|TRBJ2-7|15
TGTGCCAGCAGCTTGCCGGCTAGCGGGGACTACGAGCAGTACTTC
CASSLPASGDYEQYF
>-|-|TRBV30|TRBJ2-3|10
TGTGCCTGGGGTACAGATACGCAGTATTTT
CAWGTDTQYF
>-|-|TRBV27|TRBJ1-4|18
TGTGCCAGCAGTGCTCGGGCAGAATATTATGCAACTAATGAAAAACTGTTTTTT
CASSARAEYYATNEKLFF
>-|-|TRBV28|TRBJ1-5|14
TGTGCCAGCTCCCCGGGGGTTAGCAATCAGCCCCAGCATTTT
CASSPGVSNQPQHF
>-|once|TRBV5-1|TRBJ2-3|11
TGCGCCAGCACCGGGGGAGATACGCAGTATTTT
CASTGGDTQYF
>TRBD1|few|TRBV6-1|TRBJ1-5|14
TGTGCCAGCAGGGACCGGGACAGGGTCCAGCCCCAGCATTTT
CASRDRDRVQPQHF
>TRBD2|-|TRBV9|TRBJ2-1|16
TGTGCCAGCAGCGGATTTAGCGGGAGCTCCTACAATGAGCAGTTCTTC
CASSGFSGSSYNEQFF
>-|-|TRBV5-4|TRBJ2-7|14
TGTGCCAGCAGCTTGGATTGGGGGTCCTACGAGCAGTACTTC
CASSLDWGSYEQYF
>-|-|TRBV4-1|TRBJ1-1|15
TGCGCCAGCAGCCAGGGGGTAAACGCCCTCACTGAAGCTTTCTTT
CASSQGVNALTEAFF
>TRBD1|once|TRBV11-3|TRBJ2-7|15
TGTGCCAGCAGCCTAACCGGGACAGGCTTCTACGAGCAGTACTTC
CASSLTGTGFYEQYF
>-|-|TRBV9|TRBJ2-7|12
TGTGCCAGCAGCCCGAGGGGGTACGAGCAGTACTTC
CASSPRGYEQYF
>TRBD2|once|TRBV19|TRBJ2-1|15
TGTGCCAGTAGTTGGACTAGCAGAGCATCCAATGAGCAGTTCTTC
CASSWTSRASNEQFF
>-|-|TRBV10-1|TRBJ2-7|14
TGCGCCAGCAGTGAGTCGATATCGAAGTACGAGCAGTACTTC
CASSESISKYEQYF
>-|few|TRBV7-9|TRBJ2-7|14
TGTGCCAGCAGCCTAGGGGGGAGTGGCTACGAGCAGTACTTC
CASSLGGSGYEQYF
>-|-|TRBV7-9|TRBJ1-4|13
TGTGCCAGCAGTGAAGGGTTGGGGGAAAAACTGTTTTTT
CASSEGLGEKLFF
>TRBD2|-|TRBV5-4|TRBJ2-7|15
TGTGCCAGCAGACGTCTAGCGGGGAGCTCCTACGAGCAGTACTTC
CASRRLAGSSYEQYF
>-|-|TRBV27|TRBJ2-3|13
TGTGCCAGCAGTTTATATGGTGAGGATACGCAGTATTTT
CASSLYGEDTQYF
>-|-|TRBV6-6|TRBJ2-7|15
TGTGCCAGCAGTCCCGGGACGGGGACCTCCTACGAGCAGTACTTC
CASSPGTGTSYEQYF
>-|-|TRBV7-2|TRBJ2-3|12
TGTGCCAGCAGCTTTAAACACGATACGCAGTATTTT
CASSFKHDTQYF
>-|once|TRBV28|TRBJ2-4|15
TGTGCCAGCATCGGGGAGCGAGGGGCCAAAAACATTCAGTACTTC
CASIGERGAKNIQYF
>-|-|TRBV19|TRBJ2-3|14
TGTGCCAGTAGTATGGTGGGGCTCACAGATACGCAGTATTTT
CASSMVGLTDTQYF
>TRBD2|-|TRBV5-4|TRBJ2-7|15
TGTGCCAGCAGCGCCGCGGGGGAGCCCTCCTACGAGCAGTACTTC
CASSAAGEPSYEQYF
>-|once|TRBV9|TRBJ1-1|15
TGTGCCAGCAGCGTAGACCAGGGTAGTAGCGCTGAAGCTTTCTTT
CASSVDQGSSAEAFF
>TRBD1|-|TRBV5-1|TRBJ2-1|19
TGCGCCAGCAGCCACCAAAGATACCCGGGACAGGGGACCTACAATGAGCAGTTCTTC
CASSHQRYPGQGTYNEQFF
>-|-|TRBV27|TRBJ1-1|13
TGTGCCAGCAGTCCCATGACGAACACTGAAGCTTTCTTT
CASSPMTNTEAFF
>TRBD1|-|TRBV5-1|TRBJ1-2|17
TGCGCCAGCAGCTTGGACGGTAGGGGGCTGGGAAACTATGGCTACACCTTC
CASSLDGRGLGNYGYTF
>-|-|TRBV7-9|TRBJ2-2|16
TGTGCCAGCAGCTTCCGGACACTTACGAACACCGGGGAGCTGTTTTTT
CASSFRTLTNTGELFF
>TRBD1|-|TRBV9|TRBJ2-1|18
TGTGCCAGCAGCGCCCATGTGTCAGACAGGGAAACAGACAATGAGCAGTTCTTC
CASSAHVSDRETDNEQFF
>-|-|TRBV2|TRBJ2-7|14
TGTGTCACACAGACGACAGTGGTCTCCTACGAGCAGTACTTC
CVTQTTVVSYEQYF
>-|-|TRBV9|TRBJ2-3|15
TGTGCCAGCAGCGTAATCTCTAGCCAGACAGATACGCAGTATTTT
CASSVISSQTDTQYF